This is a list of T cell receptor beta chains from one sample in a study of blood T cell repertoires in COVID-19. Produced via immunoSEQ multiplex PCR; TCRdb's table is partial and in-frame only. The table shows approximately 55,000 clones, with about three quarters occurring only once. Specimen: peripheral blood. The receptors originated from a man under 40 with COVID-19, enrolled during active disease. The CDR3 runs from the conserved cysteine through the conserved F or W. D genes are given only for firm matches. Size tells how often a clone was seen (once, few, many) or the class of an expanded clone, and some rows leave it out.

>.|TRBV5-6|.|TRBJ2-5
TGTGCCAGCAGCTTTGAGGCGCGAGAGACCCAGTACTTC
CASSFEARETQYF
>TRBD2|TRBV28|.|TRBJ2-7
TGTGCCAGCCGATCCCCGGGACTAGAATACGAGCAGTACTTC
CASRSPGLEYEQYF
>.|TRBV12-3/TRBV12-4|.|TRBJ1-2
TGTGCCAGCGGATTTTACAGGGATGGCTACACCTTC
CASGFYRDGYTF
>TRBD1|TRBV4-2|few|TRBJ2-1
TGTGCCAGCAGCCAAGAGGAAGGGACAGGGAGCAATGAGCAGTTCTTC
CASSQEEGTGSNEQFF
>TRBD1|TRBV10-2|.|TRBJ2-1
TGCGCCAGCAGTCAACAGGGGGGTTACAATGAGCAGTTCTTC
CASSQQGGYNEQFF
>.|TRBV3-1/TRBV3-2|.|TRBJ2-5
TGTGCCAGCAGTCTCGCCGAGGTTGGTGGCCAAGAGACCCAGTACTTC
CASSLAEVGGQETQYF
>.|TRBV12-3/TRBV12-4|.|TRBJ1-5
TGTGCCAGCAGGCGGGCCTCCGGCCAGCCCCAGCATTTT
CASRRASGQPQHF
>.|TRBV18|.|TRBJ2-3
TGTGCCAGCTCATACACAGATACGCAGTATTTT
CASSYTDTQYF
>TRBD1|TRBV10-3|.|TRBJ2-7
TGTGCCATCAGCGGGACAGGGGAGAGGCAGTACTTC
CAISGTGERQYF
>.|TRBV20-1|.|TRBJ1-2
TGCAGTGCTAGTGGGCTTCACTACACCTTC
CSASGLHYTF
>.|TRBV29-1|few|TRBJ1-2
TGCAGCGTCAGGTGGACAGCCGACTATGGCTACACCTTC
CSVRWTADYGYTF
>TRBD2|TRBV7-3|.|TRBJ2-1
TGTGCCAGCAGCTTGACGCGGGAGAATGAGCAGTTCTTC
CASSLTRENEQFF
>.|TRBV7-9|.|TRBJ2-3
TGTGCCAGCAGCTCAAAGAGAAATACGCAGTATTTT
CASSSKRNTQYF
>TRBD2|TRBV6-8|.|TRBJ2-3
TGTGCCAGCAAAGCACAGAGGGACCGCGGGGGGGGTACGCAGTATTTT
CASKAQRDRGGGTQYF
>.|TRBV19|.|TRBJ1-2
TGTGCCAGTAATAGCGGAGGAGACTATGGCTACACCTTC
CASNSGGDYGYTF
>.|TRBV28|.|TRBJ2-7
TGTGCCAGCAGACCGCCCGGACAAGTCCACGAGCAGTACTTC
CASRPPGQVHEQYF
>TRBD1|TRBV9|.|TRBJ2-1
TGTGCCAGCAGCGTCCGCCTTGGACAGGGGGCAGATGAGCAGTTCTTC
CASSVRLGQGADEQFF
>TRBD2|TRBV7-8|.|TRBJ2-1
TGTGCCAGCAGCCCTGAAGGACTAGCGGGAAGTGAGCAGTTCTTC
CASSPEGLAGSEQFF
>.|TRBV19|.|TRBJ2-7
TGTGCCAGTAGTTGGGGCGGTGAGTACGAGCAGTACTTC
CASSWGGEYEQYF
>.|TRBV30|.|TRBJ1-2
TGTGCCTGGAGTGGGTCCCCGGGTGGCTACACCTTC
CAWSGSPGGYTF
>.|TRBV11-3|.|TRBJ2-5
TGTGCCAGCAGCTTAGGGCTCCGAGAGACCCAGTACTTC
CASSLGLRETQYF
>.|TRBV7-2|.|TRBJ2-2
TGTGCCAGCAGCTTTCGAGCGGGCGGCCGCACCGGGGAGCTGTTTTTT
CASSFRAGGRTGELFF
>.|TRBV14|.|TRBJ2-7
TGTGCCAGCAGCCAAGAGAAGAGCGGGCCCCTCTCTAGCTACGAGCAGTACTTC
CASSQEKSGPLSSYEQYF
>TRBD1|TRBV7-3|.|TRBJ2-3
TGTGCCAGCAGACACCCCACGGCCAGGGGGAGAGCAGATACGCAGTATTTT
CASRHPTARGRADTQYF
>.|TRBV27|once|TRBJ2-7
TGTGCCAGCCCGCGTCGGGCCTACGAGCAGTACTTC
CASPRRAYEQYF
>TRBD1|TRBV7-9|once|TRBJ1-5
TGTGCCAGCAGCTCGGACAGGGGGCTGGGTCAGCCCCAGCATTTT
CASSSDRGLGQPQHF
>TRBD2|TRBV19|once|TRBJ2-1
TGTGCCAGTAGTACGGGACTAGCGGAGCAGTTCTTC
CASSTGLAEQFF
>.|TRBV10-1|once|TRBJ1-6
TGCGCCAGCAGATTGGGAGGAGTCTTACGCCTTTTGTCACCCCTCCACTTT
CASRLGGVLRLLSPLHF
>TRBD2|TRBV11-3|.|TRBJ2-3
TGTGCCAGCAGAACGGGGGGGGCTAGCACAGATACGCAGTATTTT
CASRTGGASTDTQYF
>.|TRBV9|.|TRBJ1-1
TGTGCCAGCAGCATCCAGGGTCACACTGAAGCTTTCTTT
CASSIQGHTEAFF
>.|TRBV3-1/TRBV3-2|.|TRBJ2-7
TGTGCCAGCAGCCATCCTCAGGGGATGGAGTACTTC
CASSHPQGMEYF
>TRBD1|TRBV12-3/TRBV12-4|.|TRBJ2-7
TGTGCCAGCAGCCCCAACAGGGGCGAGCAGTACTTC
CASSPNRGEQYF
>TRBD1|TRBV30|.|TRBJ2-5
TGTGCCTGGGACAGGGGGGAGACCCAGTACTTC
CAWDRGETQYF